These 6 T cell receptor beta chains were sequenced from one sample in a study of blood T cell repertoires in COVID-19 (dated by TCRdb to the early 2020s). Library method: the immunoSEQ multiplex PCR assay. The source is immuneACCESS, and TCRdb retained only in-frame sequences with V and J called. Part of the clones is not carried over; for the studies checked, unresolved V genes explain less than half of this, and the remainder is unexplained. Across this sample there are about 210,000 clones, with around 85% seen only once. 0.65% to 0.95% of the sample goes to the ten largest clones. The sequencing input was peripheral blood. The source of these receptors is a woman aged 70-85 years with acute or convalescent COVID-19.

J is TRBJ2-7 and V is TRBV18; TRBD2 is a possible D gene (6 bases). The CDR3 loop spans 15 amino acids. V shed 2 bases and J shed 3 bases, with 14 bases lying between them. Per the germline V gene, CDR1 is KGHSH and CDR2 is LQKENI. The DNA of the CDR3 is TGTGCCAGCTCACCAACGGCGGGATGGAGCTACGAGCAGTACTTC. The encoded protein is CASSPTAGWSYEQYF.

The CDR3 DNA reads TGTGCCAGCAGTAGCGGCGATACGCAGTATTTT. The encoded protein is CASSSGDTQYF. This sequence joins TRBV27 and TRBJ2-3, with D possibly TRBD2 on 5 matching bases. V shed 5 bases and J shed 6 bases, with 6 bases lying between them. The CDR3 extends over 11 amino acids. Looked up from germline, CDR1 is MNHEY and CDR2 is SMNVEV (reference sequence).

The V and J genes are TRBV7-2 and TRBJ1-5; no firm D call. This CDR3 contains 14 residues. Germline loops: CDR1 SGHTA, CDR2 FQGNSA. V was clipped by 1 base and J by 2 bases, with 6 bases between them. The CDR3 sequence: CASSLVQGNQPQHF. CDR3 nucleotides: TGTGCCAGCAGCTTAGTGCAGGGCAATCAGCCCCAGCATTTT. The full variable domain, completed using reference TRBV7-2 and TRBJ1-5, is GAGVSQSPSNKVTEKGKDVELRCDPISGHTALYWYRQSLGQGLEFLIYFQGNSAPDKSGLPSDRFSAERTGGSVSTLTIQRTQQEDSAVYLCASSLVQGNQPQHFGDGTRLSIL.

The J gene is TRBJ2-7, the V gene TRBV27; D not resolved. CDR1 is MNHEY, CDR2 SMNVEV, per germline (reference sequence). CDR3 length: 15 amino acids. Deletions cut 5 bases from V and 3 bases from J, with 17 bases between. The CDR3 region is CASSLTWQEFYEQYF. The CDR3 region has the DNA TGTGCCAGCAGTCTAACGTGGCAGGAATTCTACGAGCAGTACTTC.

As to this clone: The same CDR3 arises from other DNA sequences in this sample as well. V and J are TRBV28 and TRBJ2-7; 10 bases map to TRBD2. Germline CDR1 and CDR2: MDHEN and SYDVKM. The CDR3 is made up of 15 amino acids. V lost 1 base and J lost 3; bases outside the gene matches: 3. The CDR3 reads CASSLSASGSYEQYF. CDR3 nucleotide sequence: TGTGCCAGCAGTTTATCGGCTAGCGGGAGCTACGAGCAGTACTTC.

The chain's CDR3 is CASSPGSAGETQYF. The DNA of the CDR3 is TGTGCCAGCAGTCCGGGCTCCGCGGGTGAGACCCAGTACTTC. This chain uses TRBV2 with TRBJ2-5; possibly TRBD2 for D (5 bases). CDR1 and CDR2 (germline): SNHLY, FYNNEI. The CDR3 totals 14 residues. V shed 5 bases and J shed 5 bases, with 15 bases lying between them.